This is a list of T cell receptor beta chains from one sample in a study of T cell responses to AZD1222 COVID-19 vaccine. Sequencing was performed with immunoSEQ multiplex PCR; in TCRdb, only in-frame clones are kept and a portion is missing. The sample lists some 130,000 clones, approximately 90% occurring once. The source material was peripheral blood, sampled on day 0 of AZD1222 vaccination. The receptors stem from an adult in good health. CDR3s include the opening cysteine and the closing phenylalanine or tryptophan. The order of the fields is CDR3 length, J gene, clone size, V gene, D gene, CDR3 protein, CDR3 DNA. The D gene is left open where the match is weak. Expanded clones are given a class, and other clones once, few, many or no size at all.

>14|TRBJ2-3|-|TRBV27|-
CASSLGDGADTQYF
TGTGCCAGCAGCCTAGGGGATGGAGCAGATACGCAGTATTTT
>18|TRBJ2-7|-|TRBV6-2/TRBV6-3|TRBD1
CASSYNRVEGARAYEQYF
TGTGCCAGCAGTTACAATCGTGTTGAGGGGGCCAGGGCCTACGAGCAGTACTTC
>16|TRBJ1-1|-|TRBV4-1|TRBD1
CASRVRQGAGATEAFF
TGCGCCAGCAGGGTAAGACAGGGTGCCGGGGCCACTGAAGCTTTCTTT
>15|TRBJ1-6|-|TRBV5-4|-
CASGVSSSYNSPLHF
TGTGCCAGTGGGGTTTCGAGCTCCTATAATTCACCCCTCCACTTT
>16|TRBJ2-3|-|TRBV28|-
CASGAGGGHFTDTQYF
TGTGCCAGCGGAGCAGGGGGGGGCCACTTCACAGATACGCAGTATTTT
>15|TRBJ2-1|-|TRBV5-4|-
CASSLKRPSGIEQFF
TGTGCCAGCAGCTTGAAAAGGCCCTCGGGGATTGAGCAGTTCTTC
>15|TRBJ1-2|-|TRBV5-1|TRBD1
CASSAGQGRIYGYTF
TGCGCCAGCAGCGCCGGACAGGGGCGCATCTATGGCTACACCTTC
>19|TRBJ2-4|-|TRBV7-3|-
CASSSKERTGNLAKNIQYF
TGTGCCAGCAGCTCAAAGGAGCGGACGGGGAACCTAGCCAAAAACATTCAGTACTTC
>15|TRBJ1-2|-|TRBV5-1|-
CASSLDSGAGYGYTF
TGCGCCAGCAGCCTGGACAGTGGAGCAGGCTATGGCTACACCTTC
>11|TRBJ1-3|once|TRBV30|-
CAWSGGNTIYF
TGTGCCTGGAGTGGGGGAAACACCATATATTTT
>15|TRBJ1-5|once|TRBV28|-
CASNMADYSNQPQHF
TGTGCCAGCAACATGGCAGATTATAGCAATCAGCCCCAGCATTTT
>15|TRBJ2-2|-|TRBV6-2/TRBV6-3|-
CASTPFQPQTGELFF
TGTGCCAGCACCCCGTTTCAGCCTCAAACCGGGGAGCTGTTTTTT
>12|TRBJ2-7|once|TRBV12-2|-
CASRLGSGGQYF
TGTGCAAGTCGCTTAGGGTCAGGAGGGCAGTACTTC
>11|TRBJ1-3|once|TRBV12-3/TRBV12-4|-
CASSSGNTIYF
TGTGCCAGCAGCTCTGGAAACACCATATATTTT
>15|TRBJ2-6|few|TRBV6-5|-
CASRPQSPGANVLTF
TGTGCCAGCAGACCCCAATCACCTGGGGCCAACGTCCTGACTTTC
>17|TRBJ2-3|-|TRBV11-3|TRBD1
CASSGISGTGKPDTQYF
TGTGCCAGCAGCGGAATTTCCGGGACAGGGAAACCAGATACGCAGTATTTT
>19|TRBJ1-1|-|TRBV18|-
CASSRTIPGVGYMNTEAFF
TGTGCCAGCTCGCGGACGATCCCAGGGGTGGGGTACATGAACACTGAAGCTTTCTTT
>14|TRBJ2-2|-|TRBV24-1|TRBD1
CATSEQGVTGELFF
TGTGCCACCAGTGAACAGGGGGTCACCGGGGAGCTGTTTTTT
>16|TRBJ1-6|-|TRBV28|TRBD1
CASSFRTGTNNSPLHF
TGTGCCAGCAGCTTTAGGACAGGAACAAATAATTCACCCCTCCACTTT
>17|TRBJ2-2|once|TRBV5-8|-
CASSLIQGLLNTGELFF
TGTGCCAGCAGCTTGATCCAGGGACTTTTAAACACCGGGGAGCTGTTTTTT
>15|TRBJ1-5|-|TRBV19|-
CASTYWDGSNQPQHF
TGTGCCAGTACCTATTGGGACGGGAGCAATCAGCCCCAGCATTTT
>16|TRBJ2-1|-|TRBV4-3|-
CASSQVSGAIYGEQFF
TGCGCCAGCAGCCAAGTAAGCGGAGCAATATACGGTGAGCAGTTCTTC
>16|TRBJ1-1|-|TRBV11-3|-
CASSLRLRRRGTEAFF
TGTGCCAGCAGCTTAAGGTTGAGGAGAAGGGGCACTGAAGCTTTCTTT
>15|TRBJ2-7|-|TRBV27|-
CASSLQGRVYGEQYF
TGTGCCAGCAGTTTACAGGGTCGGGTGTATGGCGAGCAGTACTTC
>15|TRBJ2-3|-|TRBV28|-
CASKRDGTSTDTQYF
TGTGCCAGCAAAAGGGACGGGACAAGCACAGATACGCAGTATTTT
>16|TRBJ1-1|medium-sized|TRBV6-2/TRBV6-3|TRBD1
CASSEQGEAMNTEAFF
TGTGCCAGCAGCGAACAGGGGGAGGCGATGAACACTGAAGCTTTCTTT
>12|TRBJ1-1|once|TRBV29-1|-
CSVAQGQRGAFF
TGCAGCGTTGCACAGGGACAACGCGGAGCTTTCTTT
>14|TRBJ2-5|-|TRBV5-4|-
CASSAGQPRETQYF
TGTGCCAGCAGCGCCGGACAGCCAAGGGAGACCCAGTACTTC
>15|TRBJ1-2|-|TRBV13|-
CASSSRRGYSFGYTF
TGTGCCAGCAGCTCTCGGAGGGGGTACTCTTTCGGCTACACCTTC
>17|TRBJ2-5|-|TRBV13|TRBD2
CASSSRASGRLEETQYF
TGTGCCAGCAGCAGTCGGGCTAGCGGGAGGCTTGAAGAGACCCAGTACTTC
>13|TRBJ2-7|-|TRBV15|-
CATSREMGGEQYF
TGTGCCACCAGCAGAGAAATGGGGGGCGAGCAGTACTTC
>17|TRBJ1-1|-|TRBV7-2|TRBD1
CASRAFSGGRQNTEAFF
TGTGCCAGCAGAGCGTTTTCAGGGGGCAGGCAGAACACTGAAGCTTTCTTT
>16|TRBJ1-4|-|TRBV10-3|TRBD1
CAISERSGQFNEKLFF
TGTGCCATCAGTGAAAGGTCGGGACAGTTTAATGAAAAACTGTTTTTT
>14|TRBJ2-7|-|TRBV5-1|TRBD2
CASSITSGPYEQYF
TGCGCCAGCAGCATAACTAGCGGCCCCTACGAGCAGTACTTC
>17|TRBJ2-2|-|TRBV19|-
CASSIRAQTVSTGELFF
TGTGCCAGTAGCATAAGGGCTCAGACAGTAAGCACCGGGGAGCTGTTTTTT
>16|TRBJ1-2|-|TRBV19|TRBD1
CASSRDRAEANYGYTF
TGTGCCAGTAGCCGGGACAGGGCGGAAGCTAACTATGGCTACACCTTC
>14|TRBJ2-7|-|TRBV11-1|-
CASSFGPPSYEQYF
TGTGCCAGCAGCTTTGGCCCCCCTTCCTACGAGCAGTACTTC
>13|TRBJ2-5|-|TRBV19|-
CASSIGAVETQYF
TGTGCCAGTAGTATAGGCGCAGTGGAGACCCAGTACTTC
>15|TRBJ2-5|-|TRBV11-3|TRBD2
CASSILAGGGETQYF
TGTGCCAGCAGCATACTAGCGGGAGGGGGAGAGACCCAGTACTTC
>12|TRBJ1-5|-|TRBV28|-
CASRDGNQPQHF
TGTGCCAGCAGGGACGGTAATCAGCCCCAGCATTTT
>15|TRBJ1-2|few|TRBV7-2|-
CASRQTGGVASGYTF
TGTGCCAGCAGACAGACCGGGGGGGTCGCCTCTGGCTACACCTTC
>14|TRBJ1-6|-|TRBV6-5|TRBD1
CASSLDRSPSPLHF
TGTGCCAGCAGTCTGGACAGGTCGCCTTCACCCCTCCACTTT
>15|TRBJ2-1|-|TRBV11-2|-
CASSLGQVTTNEQFF
TGTGCCAGCAGCTTAGGTCAGGTTACAACGAATGAGCAGTTCTTC
>15|TRBJ2-5|many|TRBV20-1|TRBD2
CSASRLAGNQETQYF
TGCAGTGCTAGTAGGCTAGCGGGGAATCAAGAGACCCAGTACTTC
>13|TRBJ2-3|-|TRBV10-3|-
CAITASSTDTQYF
TGTGCCATCACGGCGTCTAGCACAGATACGCAGTATTTT
>15|TRBJ1-2|-|TRBV19|TRBD1
CASRLDRGPNYGYTF
TGTGCCAGTAGATTGGACAGGGGGCCTAACTATGGCTACACCTTC
>17|TRBJ2-7|-|TRBV7-8|TRBD2
CASSTLSGLASTYEQYF
TGTGCCAGCAGCACCCTGAGTGGACTAGCATCTACCTACGAGCAGTACTTC
>14|TRBJ1-2|-|TRBV6-6|TRBD1
CASSYGTAGNGYTF
TGTGCCAGCAGTTACGGGACAGCGGGGAACGGCTACACCTTC
>16|TRBJ1-3|-|TRBV7-9|TRBD1
CASSLGTQGPGNTIYF
TGTGCCAGCAGCTTAGGAACACAGGGGCCTGGAAACACCATATATTTT
>15|TRBJ1-2|-|TRBV4-1|-
CASSRTTGLNYGYTF
TGCGCCAGCAGCCGAACGACAGGCCTCAACTATGGCTACACCTTC
>13|TRBJ1-5|-|TRBV29-1|-
CSVEMGDNQPQHF
TGCAGCGTTGAAATGGGGGACAATCAGCCCCAGCATTTT
>15|TRBJ1-4|-|TRBV6-5|-
CASSPIFGTNEKLFF
TGTGCCAGCAGTCCGATATTTGGAACTAATGAAAAACTGTTTTTT
>13|TRBJ1-2|-|TRBV27|TRBD1
CATYLDRAHGYTF
TGTGCCACCTACCTGGACAGGGCGCATGGCTACACCTTC
>17|TRBJ2-3|-|TRBV3-1/TRBV3-2|TRBD2
CASSQDLLAGVGDTQYF
TGTGCCAGCAGCCAAGATCTCCTAGCGGGGGTAGGAGATACGCAGTATTTT
>15|TRBJ2-5|-|TRBV19|TRBD2
CASSKTLAGVETQYF
TGTGCCAGTAGTAAAACACTAGCGGGAGTCGAGACCCAGTACTTC